This entry concerns a single T cell receptor (beta chain). These data are taken from a study of T cell changes during pregnancy in multiple sclerosis. Measured with immunoSEQ multiplex PCR; TCRdb has only the in-frame clones, and not every one. This table has some 100,000 clones, more than 90% appearing once. Germline assignment: CDR1 KGHSH and CDR2 LQKENI. V lost 0 bases to trimming and J lost 7 bases, with 15 bases between them. The CDR3 covers 15 residues. The rearrangement uses TRBV18 and TRBJ1-1, with D unclear. This sequence originates from a female donor with multiple sclerosis, enrolled in a pregnancy study. Sequencing used peripheral blood, obtained in the second trimester of pregnancy. CDR3 region: CASSPPRSREDEAFF. The CDR3 nucleotides are TGTGCCAGCTCACCACCGAGGTCGAGGGAAGATGAAGCTTTCTTT.